What follows describes a single T cell receptor (beta chain). Its antigen is as yet unknown. Total RNA was isolated from whole blood without T cell sorting. The CDR3 length is 15 residues. Germline V lookup: CDR1 SGHVS, CDR2 FQNEAQ. These data belong to a study of monozygotic twins with inflammatory bowel disease. Whole-study findings and limits: Findings did not support one strong IBD-associated signal or clonotype.

The quantity of total RNA per TCR library was approximately 3,300 ng. After re-calling the 5' RACE reads, TCRdb lists one entry per CDR3 protein, DNA absent. Here the sample table reports more than 300,000 distinct CDR3 sequences. V is TRBV7-8 and J is TRBJ2-1. Sequencing input: blood. The origin of this receptor is a human donor with ulcerative colitis or Crohn's disease, or a healthy co-twin of an affected twin (not recorded which). The chain's CDR3 is CASSIPMSSYNEQFF.